This passage covers 5 T cell receptor beta chains from one sample sequenced in a study of T-cell reconstitution after alpha-beta-depleted transplantation in children. As it was prepared, the TCRbeta library received unique molecular identifiers. TCRdb reanalysed the PCR reads using MiXCR and keeps one entry per CDR3 protein. Of approximately 800,000 distinct CDR3 sequences listed, approximately 15% were seen once; the top ten hold under 6%. The source was PBMCs, mostly from graft donor cells, collected 360 days after TCRalphabeta/CD19-depleted stem cell transplant. The receptors were gathered from a male patient aged 5 to 17 who had a stem cell transplant for acute lymphoblastic leukemia, so the T cells may come from the graft donor.

CDR3 region: CASNYDGRASYEQYF. The CDR3 DNA sequence: TGTGCCAGCAACTATGACGGGAGGGCCTCCTACGAGCAGTACTTC. The chain carries TRBV4-2 and TRBJ2-7; 8 bases fit TRBD2. V lost 7 bases and J lost 0; bases outside the gene matches: 8. The germline V gene encodes CDR1 LGHNA and CDR2 YNFKEQ. The CDR3 length is 15 residues.

This clonotype was counted ten times or more. The chain joins TRBV6-1 to TRBJ2-3; D may be TRBD2 (6 bases). This CDR3 comprises 14 residues. The V gene lost 7 bases and the J gene lost 1 base, with 12 bases spanning the gap. CDR1 and CDR2 (germline): MNHNS, SASEGT. The CDR3 nucleotides read TGTGCCAGCAAGCGGGTCGTCGGCACAGATACGCAGTATTTT. This codes for CASKRVVGTDTQYF.

This sequence joins TRBV10-3 and TRBJ2-7; D unresolved. The V end lost 6 bases, the J end lost 4 bases, and 19 bases lay between the germline ends. Per the germline V gene, CDR1 is ENHRY and CDR2 is SYGVKD. The CDR3 has 15 residues. Here the CDR3 DNA reads TGTGCCATCAGCCATTCCGGGCCGACCCTGTACGAGCAGTACTTC. Its translation is CAISHSGPTLYEQYF.

This chain connects TRBV5-1 to TRBJ2-2, with 12 nucleotides matching TRBD2. The V and J ends lost 2 bases and 5 bases, in that order; junction bases with no gene match: 7. CDR3 length: 17 amino acids. Germline V gene sequence: CDR1 SGHRS, CDR2 YFSETQ. CDR3 sequence reads: CASSFTVGTSGTGELFF. In DNA form, the CDR3 reads TGCGCCAGCAGCTTTACGGTTGGGACTAGCGGGACCGGGGAGCTGTTTTTT.

This clonotype was detected only a few times. The chain has TRBV12-3 or TRBV12-4 and TRBJ2-7, with 11 bases matching TRBD2. Trimming cost V 3 bases and J 1 base; bases outside gene matches: 14. The CDR3 runs 19 residues. The CDR3 here is CASSFAAGTSGRGSYEQYF. CDR3 coding DNA: TGTGCCAGCAGTTTTGCGGCTGGAACTAGCGGGAGAGGGTCCTACGAGCAGTACTTC.